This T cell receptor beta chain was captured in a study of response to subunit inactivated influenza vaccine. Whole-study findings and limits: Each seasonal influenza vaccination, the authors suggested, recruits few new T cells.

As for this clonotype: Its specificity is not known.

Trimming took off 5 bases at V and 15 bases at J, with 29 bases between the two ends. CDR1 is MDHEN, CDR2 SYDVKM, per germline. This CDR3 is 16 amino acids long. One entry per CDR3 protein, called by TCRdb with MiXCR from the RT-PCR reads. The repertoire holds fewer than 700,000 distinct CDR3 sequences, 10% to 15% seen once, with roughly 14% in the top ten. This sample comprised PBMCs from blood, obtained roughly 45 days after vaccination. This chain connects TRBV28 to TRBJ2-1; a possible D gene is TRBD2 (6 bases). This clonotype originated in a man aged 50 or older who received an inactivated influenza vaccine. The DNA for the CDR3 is TGTGCCAGCAGTCCCATCACCGGGGGACTCAAAGGGGACCGGTTCTTC. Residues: CASSPITGGLKGDRFF. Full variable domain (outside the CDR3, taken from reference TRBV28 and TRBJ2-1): DVKVTQSSRYLVKRTGEKVFLECVQDMDHENMFWYRQDPGLGLRLIYFSYDVKMKEKGDIPEGYSVSREKKERFSLILESASTNQTSMYLCASSPITGGLKGDRFFGPGTRLTVL.